What follows are 9 T cell receptor beta chains derived from one specimen sequenced in a study of beta chain features in type 1 diabetes. Study outcomes and limitations: Moderately but significantly shorter TCRB CDR3s were found in Type 1 diabetes patients in all four CD4+ subsets.

Their antigens are not known. The whole isolated RNA underwent reverse transcription, so sequencing captured expressed TCRB transcripts. The method was immunoSEQ multiplex PCR; TCRdb's version includes in-frame clones alone and lacks a portion of them. The sample has nearly 700,000 clones, around an eighth seen once. Material: naive CD4+ T cells from blood. The receptors come from a man younger than 35 with type 1 diabetes.

This clone has more than one count but fewer than ten. The V gene is TRBV29-1, the J gene TRBJ1-2, with unresolved D. With 3 bases removed from V and 2 bases from J, the gap between germline ends came to 19 bases. This CDR3 has 16 residues. CDR1 SQVTM and CDR2 ANQGSEA come from the germline V gene. The CDR3 is CSVDTFGEGKNYGYTF. The CDR3, as DNA: TGCAGCGTTGACACCTTCGGGGAAGGGAAAAACTATGGCTACACCTTC.

J is TRBJ1-2 and V is TRBV7-2; D remains ambiguous. Germline assignment: CDR1 SGHTA and CDR2 FQGNSA. The CDR3 sequence is 14 residues long. The V gene lost 2 bases and the J gene lost 0 bases, with 7 bases spanning the gap. DNA for the CDR3: TGTGCCAGCAGCTTAAAACCAGCTAACTATGGCTACACCTTC. The encoded protein is CASSLKPANYGYTF.

This clone was picked up a small number of times. The chain couples TRBV27 to TRBJ2-1; D is tentatively TRBD1 or TRBD2 (6 bases each). In germline, CDR1 is MNHEY, CDR2 SMNVEV (reference sequence). Trimming took off 5 bases at V and 0 bases at J, with 17 bases between the two ends. The CDR3 totals 17 residues. CDR3 DNA: TGTGCCAGCAGTAAGTACGGGGGCTTCTCCTCCTACAATGAGCAGTTCTTC. Translation gives CASSKYGGFSSYNEQFF.

This rearrangement joins TRBV30 to TRBJ1-5; 7 bases line up with TRBD1. The CDR3 contains 17 residues. The ends lost 8 bases at V and 0 bases at J; junction bases unmatched: 16. From germline, CDR1 is GTSNPN and CDR2 SVGIG (reference sequence). The CDR3 bases are TGTGCCCCGAACGGGACAGCCAAACCCTATAGCAATCAGCCCCAGCATTTT. Protein sequence: CAPNGTAKPYSNQPQHF.

The chain links TRBV11-3 to TRBJ1-1; unclear D gene. The V gene lost 3 bases and the J gene lost 1 base, with 6 bases spanning the gap. This CDR3 contains 13 residues. Germline V CDR1 and CDR2: SGHNT, YENEEA. This CDR3 reads CASSFGENTEAFF. The DNA for the CDR3 is TGTGCCAGCAGCTTCGGGGAGAACACTGAAGCTTTCTTT.

In this sample, this clone turned up a few times. The gene calls are TRBV11-3 and TRBJ2-5; D call uncertain. CDR3 length: 12 amino acids. From germline, CDR1 is SGHNT and CDR2 YENEEA. Trimming removed 0 bases from V and 5 bases from J, with 4 bases in between. CDR3 nucleotides: TGTGCCAGCAGCTTAGACCCTGAGACCCAGTACTTC. Translating it yields CASSLDPETQYF. The whole variable domain, filled in from reference TRBV11-3 and TRBJ2-5, reads EAGVVQSPRYKIIEKKQPVAFWCNPISGHNTLYWYLQNLGQGPELLIRYENEEAVDDSQLPKDRFSAERLKGVDSTLKIQPAELGDSAVYLCASSLDPETQYFGPGTRLLVL.

V gene TRBV15 combines with J gene TRBJ2-3; possibly TRBD1 for D (6 bases). V lost 0 bases and J 6 bases, leaving 7 bases between the germline ends. The V gene's germline CDR1 is LNHNV and CDR2 YYDKDF (reference sequence). This CDR3 is 13 amino acids long. CDR3 DNA sequence: TGTGCCACCAGCAGAGATCAGGGGGATACGCAGTATTTT. As protein: CATSRDQGDTQYF.

This rearrangement joins TRBV6-6 to TRBJ1-5; 7 bases map to TRBD1. The CDR3 is 15 amino acids. Germline V CDR1 and CDR2: MNHNY, SVGAGI (reference sequence). V was clipped by 6 bases and J by 0 bases; unmatched bases: 5. Here the CDR3 DNA reads TGTGCCAGCAGCGGGGACAGACTTAGCAATCAGCCCCAGCATTTT. Encoded protein: CASSGDRLSNQPQHF.

The V and J genes are TRBV13 and TRBJ2-3, with 9 bases fitting TRBD2. The ends lost 5 bases at V and 4 bases at J; junction bases unmatched: 4. CDR3 length: 14 amino acids. Germline V gene sequence: CDR1 PRHDT, CDR2 FYEKMQ (reference sequence). CDR3 bases: TGTGCCAGCAGCCGCGGGGGGGCCGCAGATACGCAGTATTTT. As protein: CASSRGGAADTQYF. The variable domain in full, completed from reference TRBV13 and TRBJ2-3, reads AAGVIQSPRHLIKEKRETATLKCYPIPRHDTVYWYQQGPGQDPQFLISFYEKMQSDKGSIPDRFSAQQFSDYHSELNMSSLELGDSALYFCASSRGGAADTQYFGPGTRLTVL.